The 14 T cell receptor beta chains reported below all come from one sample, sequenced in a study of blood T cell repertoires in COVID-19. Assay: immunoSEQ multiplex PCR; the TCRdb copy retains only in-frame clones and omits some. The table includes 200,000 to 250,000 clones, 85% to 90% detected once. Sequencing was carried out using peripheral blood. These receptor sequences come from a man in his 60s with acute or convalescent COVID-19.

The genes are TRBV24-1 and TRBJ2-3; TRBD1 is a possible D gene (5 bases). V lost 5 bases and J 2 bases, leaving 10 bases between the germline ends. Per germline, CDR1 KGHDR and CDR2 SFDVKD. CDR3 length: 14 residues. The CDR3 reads CATSAQGFTDTQYF. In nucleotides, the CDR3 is TGTGCCACCAGTGCCCAGGGCTTCACAGATACGCAGTATTTT.

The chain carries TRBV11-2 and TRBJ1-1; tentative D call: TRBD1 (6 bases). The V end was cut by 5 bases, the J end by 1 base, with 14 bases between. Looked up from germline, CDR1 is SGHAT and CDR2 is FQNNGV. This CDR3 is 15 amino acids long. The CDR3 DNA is TGTGCCAGCAGCCACTATCGACAGGCGAACACTGAAGCTTTCTTT. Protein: CASSHYRQANTEAFF.

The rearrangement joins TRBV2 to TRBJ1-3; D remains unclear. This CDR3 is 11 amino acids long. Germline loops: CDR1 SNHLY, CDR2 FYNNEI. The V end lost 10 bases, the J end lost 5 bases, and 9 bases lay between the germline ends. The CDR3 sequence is CATLPRNTIYF. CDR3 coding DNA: TGTGCCACCCTCCCCCGAAACACCATATATTTT. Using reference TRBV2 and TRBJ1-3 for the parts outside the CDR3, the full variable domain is EPEVTQTPSHQVTQMGQEVILRCVPISNHLYFYWYRQILGQKVEFLVSFYNNEISEKSEIFDDQFSVERPDGSNFTLKIRSTKLEDSAMYFCATLPRNTIYFGEGSWLTVV.

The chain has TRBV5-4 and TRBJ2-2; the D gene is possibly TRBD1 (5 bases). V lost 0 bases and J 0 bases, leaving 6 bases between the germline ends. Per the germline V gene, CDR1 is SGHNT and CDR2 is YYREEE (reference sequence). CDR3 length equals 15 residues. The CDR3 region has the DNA TGTGCCAGCAGCTTGGGACAGTCGAACACCGGGGAGCTGTTTTTT. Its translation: CASSLGQSNTGELFF.

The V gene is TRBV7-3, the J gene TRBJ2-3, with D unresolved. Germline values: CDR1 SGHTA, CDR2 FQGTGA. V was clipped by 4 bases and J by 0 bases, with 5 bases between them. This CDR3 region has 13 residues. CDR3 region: CASSSSSTDTQYF. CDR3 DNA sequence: TGTGCCAGCAGCTCCTCTAGCACAGATACGCAGTATTTT.

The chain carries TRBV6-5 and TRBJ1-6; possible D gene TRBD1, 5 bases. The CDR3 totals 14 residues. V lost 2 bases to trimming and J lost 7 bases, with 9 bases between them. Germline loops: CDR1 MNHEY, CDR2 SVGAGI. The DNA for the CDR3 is TGTGCCAGCAGTTACGGGGGGGGGAATTCACCCCTCCACTTT. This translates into CASSYGGGNSPLHF.

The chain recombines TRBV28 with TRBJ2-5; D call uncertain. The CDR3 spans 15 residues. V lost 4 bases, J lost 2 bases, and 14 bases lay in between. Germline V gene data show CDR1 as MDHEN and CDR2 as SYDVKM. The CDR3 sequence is CASSSLWAPQETQYF. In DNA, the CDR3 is TGTGCCAGCAGTTCCCTCTGGGCCCCTCAAGAGACCCAGTACTTC.

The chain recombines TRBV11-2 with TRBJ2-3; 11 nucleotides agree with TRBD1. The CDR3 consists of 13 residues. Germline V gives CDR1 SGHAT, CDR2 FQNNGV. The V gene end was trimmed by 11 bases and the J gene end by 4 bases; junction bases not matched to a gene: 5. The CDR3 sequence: CAGGTGGSDTQYF. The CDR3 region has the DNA TGTGCCGGTGGGACAGGGGGGTCAGATACGCAGTATTTT.

The CDR3 reads CASSLNLGGNQPQHF. The CDR3 DNA follows: TGTGCCAGCAGCCTTAACCTCGGGGGCAATCAGCCCCAGCATTTT. V gene TRBV3-1 (or the pseudogene TRBV3-2) combines with J gene TRBJ1-5; D is unresolved. The V end lost 4 bases, the J end lost 2 bases, and 12 bases lay between the germline ends. The V gene's germline CDR1 is LGHDT and CDR2 YNNKEL (reference sequence). The CDR3 has 15 amino acids.

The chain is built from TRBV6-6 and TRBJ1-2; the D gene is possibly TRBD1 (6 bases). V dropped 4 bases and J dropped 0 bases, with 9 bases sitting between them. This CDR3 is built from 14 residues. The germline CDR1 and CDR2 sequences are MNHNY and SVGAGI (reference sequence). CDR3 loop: CASSLQGSNYGYTF. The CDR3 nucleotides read TGTGCCAGCAGTTTACAGGGATCTAACTATGGCTACACCTTC.

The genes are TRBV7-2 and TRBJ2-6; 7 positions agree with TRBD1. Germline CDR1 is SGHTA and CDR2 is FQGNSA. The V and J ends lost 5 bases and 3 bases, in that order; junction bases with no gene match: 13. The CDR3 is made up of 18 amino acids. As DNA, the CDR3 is TGTGCCAGCAGCACACGACAGGGCCACGGTAGTGGGGCCAACGTCCTGACTTTC. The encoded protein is CASSTRQGHGSGANVLTF.

The CDR3 nucleotides are TGTGCCAGTAGTATAGTCCCGACACACACTGAAGCTTTCTTT. It specifies CASSIVPTHTEAFF. The J gene is TRBJ1-1, the V gene TRBV19; no clear D. Germline-derived CDR1 and CDR2 are LNHDA and SQIVND (reference sequence). Trimming removed 1 base at V and 3 bases at J, with 9 bases between. The CDR3 length is 14 residues. The full variable domain, its missing parts supplied by reference TRBV19 and TRBJ1-1, is DGGITQSPKYLFRKEGQNVTLSCEQNLNHDAMYWYRQDPGQGLRLIYYSQIVNDFQKGDIAEGYSVSREKKESFPLTVTSAQKNPTAFYLCASSIVPTHTEAFFGQGTRLTVV.

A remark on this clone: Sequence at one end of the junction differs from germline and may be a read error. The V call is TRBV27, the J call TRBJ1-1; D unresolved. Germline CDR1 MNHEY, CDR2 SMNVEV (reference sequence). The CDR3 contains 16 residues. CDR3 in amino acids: CASSSARGDLNSEAFF. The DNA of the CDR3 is TGTGCCAGCAGTTCCGCGAGAGGAGACCTGAACTCTGAAGCTTTCTTT.

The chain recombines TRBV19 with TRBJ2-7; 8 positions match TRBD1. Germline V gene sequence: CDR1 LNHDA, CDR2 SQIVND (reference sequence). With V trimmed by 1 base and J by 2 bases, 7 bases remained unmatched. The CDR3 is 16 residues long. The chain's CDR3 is CASSIAPGTGAYEQYF. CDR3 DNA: TGTGCCAGTAGTATAGCCCCCGGGACAGGAGCCTACGAGCAGTACTTC.